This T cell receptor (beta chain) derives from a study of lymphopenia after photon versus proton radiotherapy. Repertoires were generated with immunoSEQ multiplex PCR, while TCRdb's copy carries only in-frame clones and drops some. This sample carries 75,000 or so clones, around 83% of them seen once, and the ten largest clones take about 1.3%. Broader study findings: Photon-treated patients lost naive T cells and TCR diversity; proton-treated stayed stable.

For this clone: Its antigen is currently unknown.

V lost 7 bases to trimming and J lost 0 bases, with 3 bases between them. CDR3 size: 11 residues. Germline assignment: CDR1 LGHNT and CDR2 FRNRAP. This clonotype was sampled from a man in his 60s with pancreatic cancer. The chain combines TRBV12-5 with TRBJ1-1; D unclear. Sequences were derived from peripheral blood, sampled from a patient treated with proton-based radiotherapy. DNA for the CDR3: TGTGCTAGTGCCGTGAACACTGAAGCTTTCTTT. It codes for CASAVNTEAFF.